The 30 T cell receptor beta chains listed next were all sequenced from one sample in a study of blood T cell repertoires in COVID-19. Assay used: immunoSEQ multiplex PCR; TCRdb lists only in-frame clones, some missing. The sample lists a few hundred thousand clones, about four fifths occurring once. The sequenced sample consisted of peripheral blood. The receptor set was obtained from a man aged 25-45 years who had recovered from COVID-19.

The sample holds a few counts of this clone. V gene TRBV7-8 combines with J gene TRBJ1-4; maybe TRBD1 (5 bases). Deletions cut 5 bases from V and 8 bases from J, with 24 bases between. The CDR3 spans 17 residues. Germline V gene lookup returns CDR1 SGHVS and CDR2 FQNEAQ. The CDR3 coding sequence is TGTGCCAGCAGCCTCAGCCGTGTGGGCAGGGTAGGAGAAAAACTGTTTTTT. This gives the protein CASSLSRVGRVGEKLFF.

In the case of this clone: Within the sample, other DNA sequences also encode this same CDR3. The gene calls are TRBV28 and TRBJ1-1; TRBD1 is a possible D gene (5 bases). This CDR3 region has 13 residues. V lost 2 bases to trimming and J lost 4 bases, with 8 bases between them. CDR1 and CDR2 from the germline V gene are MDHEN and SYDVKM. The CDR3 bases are TGTGCCAGCAGTTTAGGGGGGGGCACTGAAGCTTTCTTT. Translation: CASSLGGGTEAFF.

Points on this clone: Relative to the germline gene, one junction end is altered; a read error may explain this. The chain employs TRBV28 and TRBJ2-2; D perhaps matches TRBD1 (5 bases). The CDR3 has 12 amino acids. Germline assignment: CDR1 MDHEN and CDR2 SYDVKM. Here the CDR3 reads CASSLDTRELFF. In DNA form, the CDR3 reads TGTGCCAGCAGTTTGGACACCCGGGAGCTGTTTTTT.

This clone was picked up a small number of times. The CDR3, as DNA: TGTGCCAGGTGCAGGGGAAGTTATTCACCCCTCCACTTT. Protein sequence: CARCRGSYSPLHF. This chain connects TRBV7-3 to TRBJ1-6, with D tentatively TRBD1 (6 bases). Germline V gene sequence: CDR1 SGHTA, CDR2 FQGTGA. There are 13 residues in the CDR3. V was clipped by 9 bases and J by 8 bases, with 14 bases between them.

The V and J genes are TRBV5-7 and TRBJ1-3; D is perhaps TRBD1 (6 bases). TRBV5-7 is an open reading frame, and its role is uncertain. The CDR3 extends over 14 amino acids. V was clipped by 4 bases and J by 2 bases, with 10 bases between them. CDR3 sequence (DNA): TGTGCCAGCAGCAGGGGGGGGGCTGGAAACACCATATATTTT. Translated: CASSRGGAGNTIYF.

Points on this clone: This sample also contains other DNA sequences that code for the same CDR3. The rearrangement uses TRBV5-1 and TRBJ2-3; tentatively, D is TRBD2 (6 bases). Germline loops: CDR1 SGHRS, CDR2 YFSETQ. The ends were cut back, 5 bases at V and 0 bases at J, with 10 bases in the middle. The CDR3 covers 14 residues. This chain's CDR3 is CASSRDSSTDTQYF. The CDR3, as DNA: TGCGCCAGCAGTCGGGACTCCAGCACAGATACGCAGTATTTT.

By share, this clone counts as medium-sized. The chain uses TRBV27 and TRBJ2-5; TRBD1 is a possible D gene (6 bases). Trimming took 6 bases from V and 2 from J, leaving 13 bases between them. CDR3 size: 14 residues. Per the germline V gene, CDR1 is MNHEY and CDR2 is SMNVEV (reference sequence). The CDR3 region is CASRPWTAQETQYF. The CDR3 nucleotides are TGTGCCAGCAGACCGTGGACAGCTCAAGAGACCCAGTACTTC.

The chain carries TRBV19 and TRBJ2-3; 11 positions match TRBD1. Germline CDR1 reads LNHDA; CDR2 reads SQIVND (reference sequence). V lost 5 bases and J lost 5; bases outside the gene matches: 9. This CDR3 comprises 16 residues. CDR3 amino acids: CASSLLRTGGVDTQYF. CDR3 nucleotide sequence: TGTGCCAGTAGTCTCCTACGGACAGGGGGCGTAGATACGCAGTATTTT.

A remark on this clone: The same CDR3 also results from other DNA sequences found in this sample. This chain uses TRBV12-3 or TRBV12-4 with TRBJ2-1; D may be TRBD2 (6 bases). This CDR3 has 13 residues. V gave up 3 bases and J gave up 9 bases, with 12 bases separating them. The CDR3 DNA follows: TGTGCCAGCAGTTTCCCGGGGGTTGCTGAGCAGTTCTTC. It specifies CASSFPGVAEQFF.

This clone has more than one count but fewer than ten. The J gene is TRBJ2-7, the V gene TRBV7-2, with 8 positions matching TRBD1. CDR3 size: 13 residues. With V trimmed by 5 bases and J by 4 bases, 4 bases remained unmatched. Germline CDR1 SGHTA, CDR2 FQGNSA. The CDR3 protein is CASSITGGYEQYF. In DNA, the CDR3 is TGTGCCAGCAGCATAACAGGGGGGTACGAGCAGTACTTC.

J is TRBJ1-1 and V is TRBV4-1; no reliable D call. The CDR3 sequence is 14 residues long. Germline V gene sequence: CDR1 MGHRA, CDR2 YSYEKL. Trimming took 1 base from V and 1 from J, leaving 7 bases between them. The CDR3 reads CASSQVLKNTEAFF. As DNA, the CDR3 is TGCGCCAGCAGCCAAGTACTCAAGAACACTGAAGCTTTCTTT.

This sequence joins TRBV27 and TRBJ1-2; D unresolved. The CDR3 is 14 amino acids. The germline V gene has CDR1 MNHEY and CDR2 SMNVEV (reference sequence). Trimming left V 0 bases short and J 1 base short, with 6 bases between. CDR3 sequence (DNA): TGTGCCAGCAGTTTATCCCCGTATAACTATGGCTACACCTTC. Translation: CASSLSPYNYGYTF.

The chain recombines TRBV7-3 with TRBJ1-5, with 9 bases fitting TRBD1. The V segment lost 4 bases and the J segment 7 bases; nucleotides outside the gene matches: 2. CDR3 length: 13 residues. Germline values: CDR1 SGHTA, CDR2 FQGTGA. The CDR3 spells CASSWDRAQPQHF. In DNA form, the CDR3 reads TGTGCCAGCAGCTGGGACAGGGCCCAGCCCCAGCATTTT.

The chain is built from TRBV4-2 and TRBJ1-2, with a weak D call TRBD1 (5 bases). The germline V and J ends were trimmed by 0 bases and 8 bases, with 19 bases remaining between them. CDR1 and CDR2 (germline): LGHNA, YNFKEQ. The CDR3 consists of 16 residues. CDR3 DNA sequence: TGTGCCAGCAGCCAAGATCCCGCCGCGGGGACGGAGGGCTACACCTTC. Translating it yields CASSQDPAAGTEGYTF.

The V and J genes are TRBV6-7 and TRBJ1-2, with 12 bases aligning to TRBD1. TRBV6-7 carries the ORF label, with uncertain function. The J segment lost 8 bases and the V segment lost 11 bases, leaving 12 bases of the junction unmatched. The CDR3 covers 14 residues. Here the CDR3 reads CAGKRDRGREGYTF. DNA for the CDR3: TGTGCCGGGAAACGGGACAGGGGGCGAGAGGGCTACACCTTC.

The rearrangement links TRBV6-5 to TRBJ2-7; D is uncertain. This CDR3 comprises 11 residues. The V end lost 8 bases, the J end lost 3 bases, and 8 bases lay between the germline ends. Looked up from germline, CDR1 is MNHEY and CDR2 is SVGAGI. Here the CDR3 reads CASAINYEQYF. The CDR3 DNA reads TGTGCCAGCGCTATTAACTACGAGCAGTACTTC.

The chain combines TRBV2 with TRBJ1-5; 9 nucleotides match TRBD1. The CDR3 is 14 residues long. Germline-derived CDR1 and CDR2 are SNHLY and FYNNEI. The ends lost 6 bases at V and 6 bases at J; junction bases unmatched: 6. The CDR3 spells CASRGDREGQPQHF. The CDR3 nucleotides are TGTGCCAGCAGGGGGGACAGGGAGGGTCAGCCCCAGCATTTT.

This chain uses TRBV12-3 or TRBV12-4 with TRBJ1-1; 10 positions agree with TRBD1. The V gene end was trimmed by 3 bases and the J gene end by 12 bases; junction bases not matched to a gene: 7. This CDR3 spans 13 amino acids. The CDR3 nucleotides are TGTGCCAGCAGTTTCCCTGGGACAGGGGCAACTTTCTTT. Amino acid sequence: CASSFPGTGATFF.

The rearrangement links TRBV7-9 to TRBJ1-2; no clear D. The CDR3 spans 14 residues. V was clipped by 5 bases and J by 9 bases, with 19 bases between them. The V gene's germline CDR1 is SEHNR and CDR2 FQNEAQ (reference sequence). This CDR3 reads CASSGQAVEGSYTF. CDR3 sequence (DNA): TGTGCCAGCAGCGGCCAAGCGGTGGAAGGTAGCTACACCTTC. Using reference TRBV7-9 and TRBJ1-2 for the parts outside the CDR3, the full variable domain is DTGVSQNPRHKITKRGQNVTFRCDPISEHNRLYWYRQTLGQGPEFLTYFQNEAQLEKSRLLSDRFSAERPKGSFSTLEIQRTEQGDSAMYLCASSGQAVEGSYTFGSGTRLTVV.

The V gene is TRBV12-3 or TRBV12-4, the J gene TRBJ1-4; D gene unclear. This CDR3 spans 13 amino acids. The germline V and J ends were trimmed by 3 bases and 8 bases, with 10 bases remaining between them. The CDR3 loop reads CASSFLGGEKLFF. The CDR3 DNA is TGTGCCAGCAGTTTTTTGGGAGGAGAAAAACTGTTTTTT.

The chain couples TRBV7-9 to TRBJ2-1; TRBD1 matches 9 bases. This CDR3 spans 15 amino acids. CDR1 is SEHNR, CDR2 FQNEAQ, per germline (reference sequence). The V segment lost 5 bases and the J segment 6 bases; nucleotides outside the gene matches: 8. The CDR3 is CASSPGTGFRNEQFF. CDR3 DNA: TGTGCCAGCAGCCCAGGGACAGGGTTCCGCAATGAGCAGTTCTTC.

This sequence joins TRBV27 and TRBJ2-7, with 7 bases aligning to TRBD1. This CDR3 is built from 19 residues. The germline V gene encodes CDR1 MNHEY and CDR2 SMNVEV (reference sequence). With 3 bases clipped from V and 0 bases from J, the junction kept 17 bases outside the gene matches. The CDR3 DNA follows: TGTGCCAGCAGTTTCCCACAAACGCTCAGGGGGAATTCCTCCTACGAGCAGTACGTC. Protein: CASSFPQTLRGNSSYEQYV.

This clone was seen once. The CDR3 nucleotides are TGTGCCAGTAGTATGATCTCCGACAGCGCTGAAGCTTTCTTT. Protein: CASSMISDSAEAFF. The V call is TRBV19, the J call TRBJ1-1, with a possible D match to TRBD1 (5 bases). The CDR3 sequence is 14 residues long. The V gene's germline CDR1 is LNHDA and CDR2 SQIVND (reference sequence). V gave up 3 bases and J gave up 6 bases, with 14 bases separating them. Together with reference TRBV19 and TRBJ1-1, the CDR3 gives the full variable domain: DGGITQSPKYLFRKEGQNVTLSCEQNLNHDAMYWYRQDPGQGLRLIYYSQIVNDFQKGDIAEGYSVSREKKESFPLTVTSAQKNPTAFYLCASSMISDSAEAFFGQGTRLTVV.

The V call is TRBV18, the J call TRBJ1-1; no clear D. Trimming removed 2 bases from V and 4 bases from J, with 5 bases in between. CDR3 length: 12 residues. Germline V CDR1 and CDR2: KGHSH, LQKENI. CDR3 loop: CASSPRSTEAFF. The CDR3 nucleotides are TGTGCCAGCTCACCAAGGAGCACTGAAGCTTTCTTT.

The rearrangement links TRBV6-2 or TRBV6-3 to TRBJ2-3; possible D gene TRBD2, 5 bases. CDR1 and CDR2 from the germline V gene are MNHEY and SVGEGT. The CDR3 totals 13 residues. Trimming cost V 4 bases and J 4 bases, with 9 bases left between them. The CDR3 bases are TGTGCCAGCAGTTGGGGAGTTGCAGATACGCAGTATTTT. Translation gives CASSWGVADTQYF.

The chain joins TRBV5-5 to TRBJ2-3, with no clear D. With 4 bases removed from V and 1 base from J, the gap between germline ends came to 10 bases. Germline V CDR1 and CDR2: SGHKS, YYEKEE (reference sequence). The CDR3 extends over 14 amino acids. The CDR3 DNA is TGTGCCAGCAGCCTACCCCCGGGCACAGATACGCAGTATTTT. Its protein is CASSLPPGTDTQYF.

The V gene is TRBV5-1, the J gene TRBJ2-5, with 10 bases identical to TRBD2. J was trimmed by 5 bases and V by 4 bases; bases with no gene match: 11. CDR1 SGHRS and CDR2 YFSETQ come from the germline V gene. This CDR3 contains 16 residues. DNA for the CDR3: TGCGCCAGCAGCCTCTCTAGCGGGGGATCGTGGGAGACCCAGTACTTC. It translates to CASSLSSGGSWETQYF.

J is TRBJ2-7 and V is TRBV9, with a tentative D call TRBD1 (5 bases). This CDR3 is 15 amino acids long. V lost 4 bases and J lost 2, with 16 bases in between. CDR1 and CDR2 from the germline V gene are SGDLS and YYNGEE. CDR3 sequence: CASSPIPTATYEQYF. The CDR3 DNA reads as TGTGCCAGCAGCCCTATCCCGACAGCCACCTACGAGCAGTACTTC.

The chain's CDR3 is CASSSGGLAGIYNEQFF. CDR3 in DNA: TGCGCCAGCAGCTCAGGGGGACTAGCGGGGATCTACAATGAGCAGTTCTTC. The J gene is TRBJ2-1, the V gene TRBV5-1; the match to TRBD2 covers 13 bases. Trimming at V came to 3 bases and at J to 3 bases, leaving 6 bases not matched to a gene. Germline CDR1 is SGHRS and CDR2 is YFSETQ. The CDR3 loop spans 17 amino acids.

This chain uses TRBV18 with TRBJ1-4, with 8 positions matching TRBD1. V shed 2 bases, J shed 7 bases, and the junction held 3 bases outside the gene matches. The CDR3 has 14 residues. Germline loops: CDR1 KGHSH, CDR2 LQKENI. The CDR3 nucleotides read TGTGCCAGCTCACCAAGACAGGGGTCTGAAAAACTGTTTTTT. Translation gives CASSPRQGSEKLFF.